This TCR beta chain was observed in a study of regulatory T cells in long-lasting Graves disease. Sample time point: newly diagnosed GD, antithyroid drugs for less than 3 months. With RNA extracted from PBMCs as input, the TCR library was made. This CDR3 is 14 amino acids long. Looked up from germline, CDR1 is MDHEN and CDR2 is SYDVKM. This clonotype was picked up many times. What it binds is not known. Researchers made TCR beta libraries by using iRepertoire HTBI primers and running Arm-PCR on CDR3 regions. MiXCR, run by TCRdb on the multiplex PCR reads, gives a single entry per CDR3 protein. The table records 390,000 or so distinct CDR3 sequences, 10% to 15% of them present only once. Findings of the study overall: Small numbers of samples may have cut accuracy.

These records were also assigned to another study, of T cells in Graves' hyperthyroidism and ophthalmopathy.

Sequencing was performed on peripheral blood mononuclear cells (PBMCs), taken at new diagnosis, from a patient treated with antithyroid drugs. The source is a woman aged 18-29 years with Graves disease. The J gene is TRBJ2-1, the V gene TRBV28; 8 bases fit TRBD2. The end of the DNA aligns better with TRBJ2-5, so the J call may be wrong. The CDR3 protein is CASSELAEQETQYF. The CDR3 DNA follows: TGTGCCAGCAGTGAACTAGCGGAACAAGAGACCCAGTACTTC.